The next 7 T cell receptor beta chains were all read from a single sample in a study of T cells expressing NK-cell markers. TCRdb re-called the 5' RACE reads; every CDR3 protein appears as one record, without DNA. Listed are roughly 390,000 distinct CDR3 sequences; around 11% falls within the top ten. Sequenced input: blood T cells: a sorted CD56 or NKG2C T cell subset, CD4+ or CD8+ T cells, or bulk PBMC T cells (not recorded which). The source of these receptors is a woman in her forties or fifties in good health.

The V gene is TRBV10-3, the J gene TRBJ1-3. CDR3 length equals 16 residues. CDR1 and CDR2 from the germline V gene are ENHRY and SYGVKD. CDR3 region: CAISESTGPSGNTIYF.

The chain has TRBV10-3 and TRBJ1-6. Germline values: CDR1 ENHRY, CDR2 SYGVKD. The CDR3 totals 13 residues. The chain's CDR3 is CAISNENNSPLHF.

J is TRBJ2-4 and V is TRBV30; TCRdb picks TRBD1, but there is no DNA to check that call. The germline V gene encodes CDR1 GTSNPN and CDR2 SVGIG (reference sequence). This CDR3 is built from 14 residues. CDR3 region: CAWSRGKVKNIQYF.

The chain has TRBV12-5 and TRBJ2-3. Germline CDR1 LGHNT, CDR2 FRNRAP. The CDR3 covers 13 residues. The CDR3: CASGSGTRGTQYF. Full variable domain (outside the CDR3, taken from reference TRBV12-5 and TRBJ2-3): DARVTQTPRHKVTEMGQEVTMRCQPILGHNTVFWYRQTMMQGLELLAYFRNRAPLDDSGMPKDRFSAEMPDATLATLKIQPSEPRDSAVYFCASGSGTRGTQYFGPGTRLTVL.

This CDR3 is CASGLGDPSRAKNIQYF. V is TRBV12-5 and J is TRBJ2-4. The CDR3 loop spans 17 amino acids. In germline, CDR1 is LGHNT, CDR2 FRNRAP. Filled out from reference TRBV12-5 and TRBJ2-4, the complete variable domain reads DARVTQTPRHKVTEMGQEVTMRCQPILGHNTVFWYRQTMMQGLELLAYFRNRAPLDDSGMPKDRFSAEMPDATLATLKIQPSEPRDSAVYFCASGLGDPSRAKNIQYFGAGTRLSVL.

The chain links TRBV14 to TRBJ1-1; the D call of TRBD1 rests on TCRdb alone, since no DNA is present to check it. The CDR3 has 15 residues. CDR1 and CDR2 (germline): SGHDN, FVKESK. The CDR3 spells CATTDRGFSDTEAFF.

The chain links TRBV20-1 to TRBJ2-1; TCRdb's assignment of TRBD1 cannot be checked, as there is no DNA. The germline CDR1 and CDR2 sequences are DFQATT and SNEGSKA (reference sequence). The CDR3 is 12 amino acids. Here the CDR3 reads CSARDTTGKQFF.